These 10 T cell receptor beta chains came from one sample sequenced in a study of PD-1 blockade in classical Hodgkin lymphoma (dated by TCRdb to 2020 to 2022). Library preparation employed the immunoSEQ multiplex PCR assay. This is the immuneACCESS table as TCRdb keeps it, with only in-frame sequences that have V and J called. A part of the clones is gone; compared with another copy, unresolved V genes explain less than half, and the rest is unexplained. The sample profile shows 75,000 to 100,000 clones; roughly 76% of them were found once. The ten largest clones add up to roughly 15% of the sample. The time point label here, explained by the study, means: cycle 2 day 1 (C2D1) of nivolumab. All trial patients had relapsed after autologous stem cell transplantation, with cohorts A, B and C differing in prior brentuximab vedotin exposure. The starting material was peripheral blood mononuclear cells (PBMCs), obtained before the second cycle of nivolumab. Source of these receptors: a human donor with classical Hodgkin lymphoma.

The rearrangement links TRBV25-1 to TRBJ1-2, with D maybe TRBD1 (6 bases). CDR3 length: 14 amino acids. Trimming removed 2 bases at V and 3 bases at J, with 10 bases between. Germline V CDR1 and CDR2: MGHDK, SYGVNS. CDR3 residues: CASSEGRQDYGYTF. Written as DNA, the CDR3 is TGTGCCAGCAGTGAAGGTCGACAGGACTATGGCTACACCTTC.

The chain employs TRBV19 and TRBJ2-7; D is possibly TRBD1 (6 bases). The length of the CDR3 is 14 residues. Per the germline V gene, CDR1 is LNHDA and CDR2 is SQIVND (reference sequence). Trimming removed 1 base at V and 5 bases at J, with 12 bases between. This CDR3 reads CASSIGWAGDEQYF. CDR3 sequence (DNA): TGTGCCAGTAGTATAGGGTGGGCAGGGGACGAGCAGTACTTC.

The chain joins TRBV7-7 to TRBJ2-3; D gene unclear. The germline V gene encodes CDR1 SSHAT and CDR2 FNYEAQ (reference sequence). Trimming removed 2 bases from V and 2 bases from J, with 14 bases in between. The CDR3 runs to 16 residues. The CDR3 sequence is CASSLPLTSPTDTQYF. The CDR3, as DNA: TGTGCCAGCAGCTTACCGCTTACCAGTCCCACAGATACGCAGTATTTT.

This clone was recorded once. The gene calls are TRBV5-6 and TRBJ2-3; D is ambiguous. Germline CDR1 SGHDT, CDR2 YYEEEE. V shed 0 bases and J shed 2 bases, with 10 bases lying between them. The CDR3 is made up of 15 amino acids. The CDR3 sequence is CASSLAGRATDTQYF. The DNA of the CDR3 is TGTGCCAGCAGCTTGGCCGGTCGGGCCACAGATACGCAGTATTTT.

This chain joins TRBV28 and TRBJ2-2, with unresolved D. The CDR3 is 17 residues long. Looked up from germline, CDR1 is MDHEN and CDR2 is SYDVKM. V shed 2 bases and J shed 4 bases, with 17 bases lying between them. Written as DNA, the CDR3 is TGTGCCAGCAGTTTACTGCAGGCCACCCCGAGCACCGGGGAGCTGTTTTTT. It translates to CASSLLQATPSTGELFF.

This sequence joins TRBV9 and TRBJ2-5; 7 positions agree with TRBD1. V lost 4 bases to trimming and J lost 0 bases; unmatched junction nucleotides: 6. CDR3 length equals 15 residues. The germline V gene has CDR1 SGDLS and CDR2 YYNGEE. CDR3 protein: CASSPGTAYQETQYF. DNA of the CDR3: TGTGCCAGCAGCCCCGGGACAGCGTACCAAGAGACCCAGTACTTC.

The CDR3 DNA reads TGTGCCACCGGGAGGGGACAGGGGAAAGAGACCCAGTACTTC. Translated, it gives CATGRGQGKETQYF. The chain joins TRBV10-3 to TRBJ2-5; TRBD1 matches 10 bases. V trimming: 10 bases; J trimming: 3 bases; junction bases outside the gene matches: 8. The CDR3 sequence is 14 residues long. Germline CDR1 ENHRY, CDR2 SYGVKD.

The V gene is TRBV10-3, the J gene TRBJ2-7, with D maybe TRBD2 (6 bases). The germline V gene has CDR1 ENHRY and CDR2 SYGVKD. The CDR3 consists of 13 residues. Trimming shortened V by 11 bases and J by 5 bases, and 19 bases separated the two germline ends. The CDR3 spells CALRDSVVDEQYF. CDR3 nucleotide sequence: TGTGCCCTCCGGGACTCGGTTGTCGACGAGCAGTACTTC.

This clone was seen more than once but under ten times. V and J are TRBV28 and TRBJ2-2, with D tentatively TRBD1 (6 bases). CDR1 is MDHEN, CDR2 SYDVKM, per germline. The CDR3 covers 15 residues. V lost 4 bases and J 6 bases, leaving 15 bases between the germline ends. The CDR3 sequence: CASSSLGHLAGELFF. CDR3 DNA: TGTGCCAGCAGTTCCTTGGGACATTTGGCCGGGGAGCTGTTTTTT.

The chain has TRBV5-1 and TRBJ2-5; weak D call: TRBD2 (6 bases). The V end was cut by 1 base, the J end by 2 bases, with 12 bases between. Germline V gene sequence: CDR1 SGHRS, CDR2 YFSETQ. The CDR3 covers 15 residues. DNA of the CDR3: TGCGCCAGCAGCTTGTCTGGGGCGGGGCAAGAGACCCAGTACTTC. Amino acid sequence: CASSLSGAGQETQYF. Variable domain in full (rest from reference TRBV5-1 and TRBJ2-5): KAGVTQTPRYLIKTRGQQVTLSCSPISGHRSVSWYQQTPGQGLQFLFEYFSETQRNKGNFPGRFSGRQFSNSRSEMNVSTLELGDSALYLCASSLSGAGQETQYFGPGTRLLVL.